The entry below gives a single T cell receptor (beta chain) sequence along with its context. The V segment lost 2 bases and the J segment 3 bases; nucleotides outside the gene matches: 3. The CDR3 runs 15 residues. Germline CDR1 SGHNT, CDR2 YYREEE (reference sequence). The repertoire was sequenced with immunoSEQ multiplex PCR; TCRdb's copy has only in-frame clones and lacks some. The table has approximately 100,000 clones, 89% seen once. The data belong to a study of blood T cell repertoires in COVID-19. Overall study: Sources were T cells, B-cell-depleted T cells, or PBMCs; the material itself was cDNA or gDNA.

The chain links TRBV5-4 to TRBJ2-1, with 9 nucleotides matching TRBD2. Specimen: peripheral blood. The TCR sequence derives from a woman older than 75 with active COVID-19. The CDR3 sequence is CASSLRTSDYNEQFF. CDR3 sequence (DNA): TGTGCCAGCAGCTTAAGGACTAGCGACTACAATGAGCAGTTCTTC. Combining the CDR3 with reference TRBV5-4 and TRBJ2-1 gives the whole variable domain ETGVTQSPTHLIKTRGQQVTLRCSSQSGHNTVSWYQQALGQGPQFIFQYYREEENGRGNFPPRFSGLQFPNYSSELNVNALELDDSALYLCASSLRTSDYNEQFFGPGTRLTVL.